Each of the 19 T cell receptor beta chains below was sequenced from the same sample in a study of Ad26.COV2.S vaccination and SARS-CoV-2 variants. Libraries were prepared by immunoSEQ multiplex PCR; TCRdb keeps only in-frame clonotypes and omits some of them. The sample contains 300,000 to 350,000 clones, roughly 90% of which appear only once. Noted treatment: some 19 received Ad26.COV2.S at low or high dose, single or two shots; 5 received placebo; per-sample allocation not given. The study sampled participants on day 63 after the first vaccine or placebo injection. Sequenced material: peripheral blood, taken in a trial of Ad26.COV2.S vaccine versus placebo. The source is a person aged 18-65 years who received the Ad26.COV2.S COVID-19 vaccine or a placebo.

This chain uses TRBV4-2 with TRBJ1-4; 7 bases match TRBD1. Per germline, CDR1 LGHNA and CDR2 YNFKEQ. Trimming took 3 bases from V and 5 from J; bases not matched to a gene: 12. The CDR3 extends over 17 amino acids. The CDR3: CASSQGARGGPNEKLFF. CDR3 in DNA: TGTGCCAGCAGCCAGGGGGCCAGGGGGGGACCAAATGAAAAACTGTTTTTT.

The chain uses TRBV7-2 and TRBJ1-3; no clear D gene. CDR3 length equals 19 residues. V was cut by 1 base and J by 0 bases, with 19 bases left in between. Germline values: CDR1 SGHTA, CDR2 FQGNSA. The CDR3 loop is CASSLVSIPRGVSGNTIYF. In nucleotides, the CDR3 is TGTGCCAGCAGCTTAGTGTCGATCCCCCGGGGTGTCTCTGGAAACACCATATATTTT.

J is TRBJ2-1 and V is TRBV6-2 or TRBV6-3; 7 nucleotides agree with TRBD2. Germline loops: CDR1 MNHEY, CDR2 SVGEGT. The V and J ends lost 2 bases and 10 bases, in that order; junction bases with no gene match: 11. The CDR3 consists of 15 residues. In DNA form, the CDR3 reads TGTGCCAGCAGTTACCGAGGACTAGTGGGTGGGGAGCAGTTCTTC. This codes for CASSYRGLVGGEQFF.

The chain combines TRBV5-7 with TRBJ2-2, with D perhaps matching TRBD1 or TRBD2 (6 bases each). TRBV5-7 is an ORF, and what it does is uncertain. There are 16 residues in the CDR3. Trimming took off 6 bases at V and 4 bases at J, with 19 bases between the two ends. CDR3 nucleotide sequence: TGTGCCAGCATCCCCCCGGAGGGGGGTTGCACCGGGGAGCTGTTTTTT. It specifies CASIPPEGGCTGELFF.

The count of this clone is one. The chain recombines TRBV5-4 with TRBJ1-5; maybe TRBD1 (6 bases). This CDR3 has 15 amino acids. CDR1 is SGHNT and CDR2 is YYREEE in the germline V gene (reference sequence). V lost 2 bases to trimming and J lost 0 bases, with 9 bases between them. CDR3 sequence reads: CASSLGGISNQPQHF. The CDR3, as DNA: TGTGCCAGCAGCTTAGGGGGGATTAGCAATCAGCCCCAGCATTTT.

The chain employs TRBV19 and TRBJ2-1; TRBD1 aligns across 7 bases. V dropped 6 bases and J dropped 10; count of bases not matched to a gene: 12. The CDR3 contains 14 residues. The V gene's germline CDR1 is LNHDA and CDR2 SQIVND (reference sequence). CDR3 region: CASRTPGGPQEQFF. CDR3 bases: TGTGCCAGTAGGACCCCAGGGGGACCACAGGAGCAGTTCTTC.

CDR3 region: CASSQQDRDPHEQFF. The CDR3 nucleotides are TGCGCCAGCAGCCAACAGGACAGAGACCCCCATGAGCAGTTCTTC. J is TRBJ2-1 and V is TRBV4-3, with a weak D call TRBD1 (6 bases). Germline CDR1 LGHNA, CDR2 YSLEER. V was trimmed by 2 bases and J by 8 bases, leaving 16 bases between them. This CDR3 is built from 15 residues.

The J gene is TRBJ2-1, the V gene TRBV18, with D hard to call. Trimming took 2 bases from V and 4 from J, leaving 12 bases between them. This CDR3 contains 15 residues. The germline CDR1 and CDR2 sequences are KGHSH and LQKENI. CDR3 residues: CASSPLRTRYNEQFF. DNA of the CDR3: TGTGCCAGCTCACCATTGAGGACCCGATACAATGAGCAGTTCTTC. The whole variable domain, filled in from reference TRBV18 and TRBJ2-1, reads NAGVMQNPRHLVRRRGQEARLRCSPMKGHSHVYWYRQLPEEGLKFMVYLQKENIIDESGMPKERFSAEFPKEGPSILRIQQVVRGDSAAYFCASSPLRTRYNEQFFGPGTRLTVL.

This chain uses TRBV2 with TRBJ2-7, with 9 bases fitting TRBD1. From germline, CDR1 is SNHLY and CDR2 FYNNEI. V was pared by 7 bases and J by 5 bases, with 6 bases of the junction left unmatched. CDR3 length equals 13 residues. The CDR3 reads CASTGDRANEQYF. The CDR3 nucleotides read TGTGCCAGCACCGGGGACAGGGCCAACGAGCAGTACTTC.

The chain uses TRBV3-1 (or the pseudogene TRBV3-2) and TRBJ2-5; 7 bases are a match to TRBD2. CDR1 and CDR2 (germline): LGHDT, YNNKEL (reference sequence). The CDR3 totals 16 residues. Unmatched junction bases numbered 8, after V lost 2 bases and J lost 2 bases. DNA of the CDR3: TGTGCCAGCAGCCAAAAAAGGCCTAGCGGACAAGAGACCCAGTACTTC. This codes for CASSQKRPSGQETQYF.

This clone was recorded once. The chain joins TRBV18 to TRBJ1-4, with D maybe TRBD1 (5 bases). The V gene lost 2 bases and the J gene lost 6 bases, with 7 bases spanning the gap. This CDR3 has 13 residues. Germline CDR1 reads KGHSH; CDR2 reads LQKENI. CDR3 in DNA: TGTGCCAGCTCACCATCCAGGGATGAAAAACTGTTTTTT. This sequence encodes CASSPSRDEKLFF.

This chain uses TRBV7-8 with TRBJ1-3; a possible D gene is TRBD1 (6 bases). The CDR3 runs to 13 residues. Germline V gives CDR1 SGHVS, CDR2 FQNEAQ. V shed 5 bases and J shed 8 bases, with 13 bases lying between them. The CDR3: CASSPPGGHTIYF. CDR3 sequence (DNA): TGTGCCAGCAGCCCACCTGGGGGGCACACCATATATTTT.

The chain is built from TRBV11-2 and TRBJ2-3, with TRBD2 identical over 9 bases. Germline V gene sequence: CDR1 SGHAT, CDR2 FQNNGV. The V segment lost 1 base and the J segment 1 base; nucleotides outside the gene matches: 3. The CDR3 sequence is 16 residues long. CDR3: CASSLVRTSGTDTQYF. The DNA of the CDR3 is TGTGCCAGCAGCTTAGTCCGGACTAGCGGCACAGATACGCAGTATTTT.

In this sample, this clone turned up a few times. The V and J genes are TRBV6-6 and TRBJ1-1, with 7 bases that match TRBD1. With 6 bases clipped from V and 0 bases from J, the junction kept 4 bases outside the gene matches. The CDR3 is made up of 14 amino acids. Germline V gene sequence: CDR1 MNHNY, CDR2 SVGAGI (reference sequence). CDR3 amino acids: CASRRQGLNTEAFF. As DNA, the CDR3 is TGTGCCAGCAGACGACAGGGCCTGAACACTGAAGCTTTCTTT.

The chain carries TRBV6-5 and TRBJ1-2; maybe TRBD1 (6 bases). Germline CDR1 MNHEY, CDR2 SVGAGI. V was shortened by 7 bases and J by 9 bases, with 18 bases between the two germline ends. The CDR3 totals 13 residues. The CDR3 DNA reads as TGTGCCAGCACCAAACAGGGCGAGGCGAGCTACACCTTC. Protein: CASTKQGEASYTF.

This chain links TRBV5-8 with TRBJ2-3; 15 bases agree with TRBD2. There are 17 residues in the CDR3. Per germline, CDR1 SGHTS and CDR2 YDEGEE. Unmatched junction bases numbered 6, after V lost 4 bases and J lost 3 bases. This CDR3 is CASSPGLAGGRTDTQYF. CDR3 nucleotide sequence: TGTGCCAGCAGCCCCGGACTAGCGGGAGGGCGAACAGATACGCAGTATTTT.

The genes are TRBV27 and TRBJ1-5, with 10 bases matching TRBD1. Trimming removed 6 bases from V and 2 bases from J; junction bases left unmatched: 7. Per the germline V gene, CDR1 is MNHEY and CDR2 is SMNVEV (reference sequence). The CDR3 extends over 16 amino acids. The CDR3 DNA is TGTGCCAGCAGGGACGATGGACAGGGGGGCAATCAGCCCCAGCATTTT. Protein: CASRDDGQGGNQPQHF.

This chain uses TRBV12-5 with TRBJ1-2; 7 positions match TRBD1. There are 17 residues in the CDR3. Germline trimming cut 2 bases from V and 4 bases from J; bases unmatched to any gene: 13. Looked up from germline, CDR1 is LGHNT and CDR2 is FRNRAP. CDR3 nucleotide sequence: TGTGCTAGTGGTTTGCTGACAGGGCCGGACCGGAGCTATGGCTACACCTTC. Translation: CASGLLTGPDRSYGYTF.

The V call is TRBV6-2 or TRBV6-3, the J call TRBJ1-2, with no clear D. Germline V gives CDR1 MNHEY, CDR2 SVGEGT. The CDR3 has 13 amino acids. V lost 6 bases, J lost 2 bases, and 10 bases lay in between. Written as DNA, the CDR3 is TGTGCCAGCAGCTCTTCACGAAACTATGGCTACACCTTC. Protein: CASSSSRNYGYTF.